Given below is one T cell receptor (beta chain) in context. V was clipped by 0 bases and J by 5 bases, with 4 bases between them. Germline V gives CDR1 KGHSH, CDR2 LQKENI. This CDR3 is 13 amino acids long. The source of the sample is a study of T cell responses to AZD1222 COVID-19 vaccine. The assay was immunoSEQ multiplex PCR, and TCRdb's table has in-frame clones only and misses some. The data hold about 130,000 clones, with around 90% observed a single time. The specimen comprised peripheral blood, sampled on day 0 of AZD1222 vaccination. This chain connects TRBV18 to TRBJ1-4; D is ambiguous. This sequence originates from an adult in good health. The CDR3 region has the DNA TGTGCCAGCTCACCACCCCAGAATGAAAAACTGTTTTTT. This gives the protein CASSPPQNEKLFF.